Presented here are 24 T cell receptor beta chains from one specimen sequenced in a study of T cell changes during pregnancy in multiple sclerosis (dated by TCRdb to between 2019 and 2020). The library was produced with the immunoSEQ multiplex PCR assay. TCRdb limited this immuneACCESS table to in-frame rearrangements with V and J called. A share of clones is missing; checked studies link under half to unresolved V genes, and the rest is unexplained. The sample records roughly 40,000 clones, around nine tenths of which are singletons. The top ten clones comprise 0.95% to 1.5% of the sample. This specimen was peripheral blood, taken before pregnancy. All receptors derive from a female donor with multiple sclerosis, enrolled in a pregnancy study.

The chain links TRBV18 to TRBJ2-7, with 7 bases aligning to TRBD1. CDR1 KGHSH and CDR2 LQKENI come from the germline V gene. This CDR3 has 15 amino acids. Losses at the gene ends were 3 bases for V and 2 bases for J; bases not matched to a gene: 7. The CDR3 region has the DNA TGTGCCAGCTCACCGCCCGGGACAGCGACCTACGAGCAGTACTTC. It is translated as CASSPPGTATYEQYF. Using reference TRBV18 and TRBJ2-7 for the parts outside the CDR3, the full variable domain is NAGVMQNPRHLVRRRGQEARLRCSPMKGHSHVYWYRQLPEEGLKFMVYLQKENIIDESGMPKERFSAEFPKEGPSILRIQQVVRGDSAAYFCASSPPGTATYEQYFGPGTRLTVT.

V is TRBV18 and J is TRBJ2-6; 8 positions match TRBD1. The CDR3 totals 14 residues. The germline CDR1 and CDR2 sequences are KGHSH and LQKENI. Unmatched junction bases numbered 7, after V lost 6 bases and J lost 9 bases. This CDR3 is CASSLGQADNVLTF. The CDR3 DNA reads TGTGCCAGCTCTCTGGGACAGGCTGACAACGTCCTGACTTTC. The complete variable domain, with remaining parts taken from reference TRBV18 and TRBJ2-6, reads NAGVMQNPRHLVRRRGQEARLRCSPMKGHSHVYWYRQLPEEGLKFMVYLQKENIIDESGMPKERFSAEFPKEGPSILRIQQVVRGDSAAYFCASSLGQADNVLTFGAGSRLTVL.

This chain joins TRBV19 and TRBJ1-5; 9 bases line up with TRBD1. Germline values: CDR1 LNHDA, CDR2 SQIVND (reference sequence). The CDR3 runs to 14 residues. V lost 6 bases to trimming and J lost 5 bases; unmatched junction nucleotides: 5. The CDR3 loop reads CASSGTGRDQPQHF. In nucleotides, the CDR3 is TGTGCCAGTAGCGGGACAGGGAGGGATCAGCCCCAGCATTTT.

This clone was seen only once. The rearrangement links TRBV5-1 to TRBJ1-2; D is perhaps TRBD1 (6 bases). CDR3 length: 13 residues. Germline values: CDR1 SGHRS, CDR2 YFSETQ. Trimming removed 4 bases from V and 8 bases from J, with 15 bases in between. CDR3 nucleotides: TGCGCCAGCAGCGCGGACAGTGGGTACGGCTACACCTTC. It yields the protein CASSADSGYGYTF.

This clone turned up a few times. The chain joins TRBV6-4 to TRBJ2-3, with 9 bases aligning to TRBD2. V trimming: 2 bases; J trimming: 4 bases; junction bases outside the gene matches: 4. Germline CDR1 and CDR2: MRHNA and SNTAGT. The CDR3 contains 15 residues. DNA for the CDR3: TGTGCCAGCAGTGACATAGCGGGAGCGGCAGATACGCAGTATTTT. Encoded protein: CASSDIAGAADTQYF.

The chain recombines TRBV6-1 with TRBJ1-2; D uncertain. Germline CDR1 MNHNS, CDR2 SASEGT. V shed 6 bases and J shed 0 bases, with 11 bases lying between them. The CDR3 spans 14 residues. CDR3 DNA sequence: TGTGCCAGCAGCGACGGCCTAGCTAACTATGGCTACACCTTC. Its translation is CASSDGLANYGYTF.

This clone was seen once. The chain employs TRBV5-3 and TRBJ2-2; the D is unclear. TRBV5-3 is designated an ORF whose function remains uncertain. The CDR3 contains 14 residues. V gave up 4 bases and J gave up 0 bases, with 7 bases separating them. CDR3 sequence: CARSEAANTGELFF. The CDR3 bases are TGTGCCAGAAGCGAGGCAGCGAACACCGGGGAGCTGTTTTTT.

The V gene is TRBV10-3, the J gene TRBJ1-2; D not resolved. There are 13 residues in the CDR3. V dropped 6 bases and J dropped 4 bases, with 12 bases sitting between them. The germline gives CDR1 ENHRY, CDR2 SYGVKD. CDR3 protein: CAISMPQSYGYTF. CDR3 bases: TGTGCCATCAGCATGCCACAGAGCTATGGCTACACCTTC.

The chain carries TRBV29-1 and TRBJ1-1; 7 bases agree with TRBD1. The junction had 3 bases not matched to a gene; V was cut back by 7 bases and J by 1 base. The CDR3 loop spans 12 amino acids. CDR1 SQVTM and CDR2 ANQGSEA come from the germline V gene. CDR3 sequence (DNA): TGCAGCGCAGGGACAGCGAACACTGAAGCTTTCTTT. It translates to CSAGTANTEAFF.

This clone was picked up one time. The chain joins TRBV6-1 to TRBJ1-2; TRBD1 might be the D (5 bases). With 6 bases removed from V and 4 bases from J, the gap between germline ends came to 18 bases. The CDR3 contains 15 residues. Germline V gives CDR1 MNHNS, CDR2 SASEGT. CDR3 DNA sequence: TGTGCCAGCAGGAGCAATGTGGGGGGGTTCTATGGCTACACCTTC. Translation: CASRSNVGGFYGYTF.

The V call is TRBV30, the J call TRBJ2-3, with TRBD2 as a possible D gene (5 bases). Germline V gives CDR1 GTSNPN, CDR2 SVGIG (reference sequence). The CDR3 totals 12 residues. V was clipped by 3 bases and J by 6 bases, with 10 bases between them. The CDR3 is CAWSRGPDTQYF. CDR3 DNA sequence: TGTGCCTGGAGCCGCGGGCCGGATACGCAGTATTTT.

V gene TRBV19 combines with J gene TRBJ1-2; TRBD1 aligns across 12 bases. V was pared by 8 bases and J by 6 bases, with 10 bases of the junction left unmatched. This CDR3 has 15 residues. Germline V gene data show CDR1 as LNHDA and CDR2 as SQIVND (reference sequence). The chain's CDR3 is CASVGQGAPRDGYTF. CDR3 in DNA: TGTGCCAGTGTGGGACAGGGGGCGCCCCGGGATGGCTACACCTTC.

This chain uses TRBV5-1 with TRBJ2-7, with 9 bases matching TRBD1. This CDR3 region has 17 residues. CDR1 is SGHRS, CDR2 YFSETQ, per germline. Trimming took 0 bases from V and 2 from J; bases not matched to a gene: 9. The CDR3 spells CASSLVSGTGKTYEQYF. CDR3 in DNA: TGCGCCAGCAGCTTGGTTTCCGGGACAGGGAAAACCTACGAGCAGTACTTC.

The J gene is TRBJ1-2, the V gene TRBV30, with 8 bases identical to TRBD1. Germline-derived CDR1 and CDR2 are GTSNPN and SVGIG (reference sequence). With 2 bases clipped from V and 4 bases from J, the junction kept 9 bases outside the gene matches. The CDR3 loop spans 15 amino acids. The CDR3 DNA reads TGTGCCTGGAGTCCCCCCTCGACAGGGGTCTATGGCTACACCTTC. Translation gives CAWSPPSTGVYGYTF.

This clone occurred once. The chain carries TRBV30 and TRBJ2-3, with D unclear. V dropped 3 bases and J dropped 6 bases, with 7 bases sitting between them. CDR1 and CDR2 from the germline V gene are GTSNPN and SVGIG (reference sequence). The CDR3 consists of 11 residues. The CDR3 loop is CAWRVEDTQYF. Written as DNA, the CDR3 is TGTGCCTGGAGGGTGGAGGATACGCAGTATTTT.

The chain carries TRBV11-2 and TRBJ2-7, with TRBD1 matching over 10 bases. Germline CDR1 reads SGHAT; CDR2 reads FQNNGV. After removal of 1 base from V and 4 bases from J, the junction contained 13 bases not matched to a gene. The CDR3 is made up of 18 amino acids. The CDR3 region is CASSLGPPRDRGGYEQYF. The DNA for the CDR3 is TGTGCCAGCAGCTTAGGGCCCCCTCGGGACAGGGGAGGATACGAGCAGTACTTC.

The chain carries TRBV28 and TRBJ2-7, with 14 bases aligning to TRBD2. This CDR3 has 14 residues. Germline-derived CDR1 and CDR2 are MDHEN and SYDVKM. Germline trimming cut 6 bases from V and 10 bases from J; bases unmatched to any gene: 8. The CDR3 DNA reads TGTGCCAGCAGACCGACAGGGACTAGCGGGAGACAGTACTTC. Its translation: CASRPTGTSGRQYF. Full variable domain (missing parts from reference TRBV28 and TRBJ2-7): DVKVTQSSRYLVKRTGEKVFLECVQDMDHENMFWYRQDPGLGLRLIYFSYDVKMKEKGDIPEGYSVSREKKERFSLILESASTNQTSMYLCASRPTGTSGRQYFGPGTRLTVT.

Details on this clone: The limits of the CDR3 on the DNA are not certain, so only TCRdb's listed CDR3 is given. The chain combines TRBV6-1 with TRBJ1-3. Counting both end residues, the CDR3 totals 14 amino acids. CDR1 is MNHNS, CDR2 SASEGT, per germline. This CDR3 reads CASSSSGAGNTIYF.

This rearrangement joins TRBV21-1 to TRBJ2-7; the table's D call of TRBD1 was not tested on the DNA. TRBV21-1 is flagged as a pseudogene. The CDR3 spans 14 residues. DNA for the CDR3: TGTGCCAGCAGCGCCCTGGGACAGGTGCCTAAACCATACTTC. Amino acid sequence: CASSALGQVPKPYF.

The chain employs TRBV5-6 and TRBJ2-3, with 7 bases that match TRBD1. Per the germline V gene, CDR1 is SGHDT and CDR2 is YYEEEE. V lost 9 bases to trimming and J lost 0 bases; unmatched junction nucleotides: 4. The CDR3 has 13 residues. DNA for the CDR3: TGTGCCACATCGACAGGGAGCACAGATACGCAGTATTTT. This encodes CATSTGSTDTQYF.

The rearrangement uses TRBV18 and TRBJ1-1; weak D call: TRBD1 (5 bases). The CDR3 extends over 14 amino acids. Per germline, CDR1 KGHSH and CDR2 LQKENI. The ends were cut back, 3 bases at V and 1 base at J, with 9 bases in the middle. The chain's CDR3 is CASSPRQWNTEAFF. The DNA for the CDR3 is TGTGCCAGCTCACCGAGACAGTGGAACACTGAAGCTTTCTTT.

The chain carries TRBV29-1 and TRBJ2-7, with TRBD1 as a possible D gene (5 bases). With 0 bases removed from V and 6 bases from J, the gap between germline ends came to 6 bases. The CDR3 length is 11 residues. Germline CDR1 and CDR2: SQVTM and ANQGSEA. This CDR3 is CSVEEGLEQYF. CDR3 nucleotides: TGCAGCGTTGAAGAGGGGCTCGAGCAGTACTTC.

The chain uses TRBV29-1 and TRBJ1-2; D not resolved. With 5 bases removed from V and 1 base from J, the gap between germline ends came to 5 bases. CDR1 and CDR2 (germline): SQVTM, ANQGSEA. The CDR3 is 11 residues long. The CDR3: CSVHFNYGYTF. Here the CDR3 DNA reads TGCAGCGTTCACTTTAACTATGGCTACACCTTC.

V and J are TRBV19 and TRBJ2-2; D might be TRBD2 (6 bases). CDR1 is LNHDA, CDR2 SQIVND, per germline (reference sequence). This CDR3 contains 16 residues. V lost 3 bases and J lost 0, with 11 bases in between. The CDR3 sequence: CASSISSGPNTGELFF. In nucleotides, the CDR3 is TGTGCCAGTAGTATTTCGAGCGGGCCGAACACCGGGGAGCTGTTTTTT. The complete variable domain, with remaining parts taken from reference TRBV19 and TRBJ2-2, reads DGGITQSPKYLFRKEGQNVTLSCEQNLNHDAMYWYRQDPGQGLRLIYYSQIVNDFQKGDIAEGYSVSREKKESFPLTVTSAQKNPTAFYLCASSISSGPNTGELFFGEGSRLTVL.